The 27 T cell receptor beta chains reported below all come from one sample, sequenced in a study of post-analysis software for immune sequencing data. General study results and limits: When patients were compared with controls, roughly five TRBV segments were more frequent, TRBV5-6, TRBV5-1 and TRBV20-1 among them.

Antigens for these TCRs are unknown. Built from TCR beta cDNA, the libraries had unique molecular identifiers in them. Each CDR3 protein gets one entry after TCRdb re-called the PCR reads with MiXCR. Of around 250,000 distinct CDR3 sequences detected, 35% to 40% appear once; the ten largest clones hold 4.5% to 5.5%. Source material: blood. The receptors were sampled from a girl between 10 and 17 years old with multiple sclerosis.

This clonotype has more than one count but fewer than ten. The chain is built from TRBV7-9 and TRBJ1-1; a weak D match, TRBD1 (6 bases). Trimming stripped 8 bases from V and 0 bases from J, with 16 bases between. There are 15 residues in the CDR3. Germline CDR1 SEHNR, CDR2 FQNEAQ (reference sequence). Written as DNA, the CDR3 is TGTGCCAGCGGGCCAGGGGTACCAATGAACACTGAAGCTTTCTTT. It yields the protein CASGPGVPMNTEAFF.

This clonotype was counted at least ten times. The V gene is TRBV7-9, the J gene TRBJ1-2; 9 nucleotides line up with TRBD1. The CDR3 spans 12 residues. Germline V gives CDR1 SEHNR, CDR2 FQNEAQ (reference sequence). Losses at the gene ends were 1 base for V and 12 bases for J; bases not matched to a gene: 3. CDR3 DNA sequence: TGTGCCAGCAGCTTAGAGACAGGGGGTAACACCTTC. Protein product: CASSLETGGNTF.

The chain is built from TRBV2 and TRBJ1-5; 12 nucleotides agree with TRBD1. The junction had 3 bases not matched to a gene; V was cut back by 6 bases and J by 6 bases. CDR1 is SNHLY and CDR2 is FYNNEI in the germline V gene. The CDR3 covers 14 residues. This chain's CDR3 is CASSGTGGTQPQHF. The DNA of the CDR3 is TGTGCCAGCAGCGGGACAGGGGGCACTCAGCCCCAGCATTTT.

The CDR3 loop reads CATRPLSGGDVNEQFF. CDR3 sequence (DNA): TGTGCCACCAGACCACTTAGCGGAGGGGACGTGAATGAGCAGTTCTTC. The chain employs TRBV15 and TRBJ2-1, with D tentatively TRBD2 (6 bases). The germline CDR1 and CDR2 sequences are LNHNV and YYDKDF (reference sequence). The CDR3 consists of 16 residues. Trimming took 6 bases from V and 7 from J, leaving 22 bases between them. Drawing the rest from reference TRBV15 and TRBJ2-1, the complete variable domain is DAMVIQNPRYQVTQFGKPVTLSCSQTLNHNVMYWYQQKSSQAPKLLFHYYDKDFNNEADTPDNFQSRRPNTSFCFLDIRSPGLGDTAMYLCATRPLSGGDVNEQFFGPGTRLTVL.

This clonotype occurred many times. This sequence joins TRBV20-1 and TRBJ2-1; D remains unclear. This CDR3 has 15 amino acids. Trimming left V 5 bases short and J 0 bases short, with 14 bases between. Germline assignment: CDR1 DFQATT and CDR2 SNEGSKA (reference sequence). CDR3: CSAFPDLSSYNEQFF. DNA for the CDR3: TGCAGTGCTTTCCCAGACTTAAGCTCCTACAATGAGCAGTTCTTC.

With regard to this clonotype: A much larger clone is a single base away; this may be a read error. This chain's CDR3 is CASSGSFRDRGSGAEAFF. The CDR3 DNA sequence: TGTGCCAGCAGTGGTAGTTTCCGGGACAGGGGGTCGGGCGCTGAAGCTTTCTTT. This chain uses TRBV2 with TRBJ1-1, with 11 nucleotides matching TRBD1. The germline V gene encodes CDR1 SNHLY and CDR2 FYNNEI. The CDR3 sequence is 18 residues long. V was clipped by 4 bases and J by 6 bases; unmatched bases: 16. The full variable domain, completed using reference TRBV2 and TRBJ1-1, is EPEVTQTPSHQVTQMGQEVILRCVPISNHLYFYWYRQILGQKVEFLVSFYNNEISEKSEIFDDQFSVERPDGSNFTLKIRSTKLEDSAMYFCASSGSFRDRGSGAEAFFGQGTRLTVV.

As for this clonotype: A read error may explain this, as a much larger clone is one base away. A read error is likely, as this CDR3 ends without the conserved phenylalanine or tryptophan. The CDR3 DNA is TGTGCCAGCAGTCAGGGACTTTTAGCCAAAAACATTCAGTACCTC. Its protein product is CASSQGLLAKNIQYL. This sequence joins TRBV28 and TRBJ2-4, with D maybe TRBD2 (6 bases). V was clipped by 5 bases and J by 0 bases, with 11 bases between them. The CDR3 consists of 15 residues. The germline V gene has CDR1 MDHEN and CDR2 SYDVKM.

Remarks on this clonotype: This may be a read error: a much more frequent sequence differs by one nucleotide. The gene calls are TRBV9 and TRBJ2-3; 7 nucleotides align to TRBD1. J was trimmed by 14 bases and V by 6 bases; bases with no gene match: 24. CDR1 is SGDLS, CDR2 YYNGEE, per germline. This CDR3 has 16 amino acids. As DNA, the CDR3 is TGTGCCAGCAACACCGATGACAGGGTGTTCTCTAGTCTCCCGTATTTT. Encoded protein: CASNTDDRVFSSLPYF.

This clonotype was detected ten times or more. This CDR3 is CSAREGGTTDTQYF. The CDR3 nucleotides are TGCAGTGCTAGAGAGGGGGGTACCACAGATACGCAGTATTTT. The V and J genes are TRBV20-1 and TRBJ2-3; a possible D gene is TRBD2 (6 bases). The CDR3 has 14 residues. V gave up 0 bases and J gave up 2 bases, with 9 bases separating them. Looked up from germline, CDR1 is DFQATT and CDR2 is SNEGSKA (reference sequence).

The genes are TRBV5-1 and TRBJ2-2; TRBD2 might be the D (6 bases). CDR3 length: 14 residues. V lost 4 bases, J lost 4 bases, and 11 bases lay in between. Germline CDR1 and CDR2: SGHRS and YFSETQ. The CDR3 coding sequence is TGCGCCAGCAGCAGGGACTCCGCCACCGGGGAGCTGTTTTTT. Protein sequence: CASSRDSATGELFF.

Remarks on this clonotype: A read error may explain this, as a much larger clone is one base away. The CDR3 sequence: CASTDRGPLDEQYF. Here the CDR3 DNA reads TGTGCCAGCACCGACAGGGGGCCTTTGGATGAGCAGTACTTC. This chain connects TRBV6-2 or TRBV6-3 to TRBJ2-7; 10 bases fit TRBD1. Per the germline V gene, CDR1 is MNHEY and CDR2 is SVGEGT. The CDR3 has 14 amino acids. The V and J ends lost 7 bases and 7 bases, in that order; junction bases with no gene match: 10.

This clonotype was seen repeatedly, ten times or more. The V gene is TRBV7-3, the J gene TRBJ2-1, with TRBD2 matching over 7 bases. The CDR3 has 17 amino acids. With 2 bases clipped from V and 6 bases from J, the junction kept 13 bases outside the gene matches. The germline gives CDR1 SGHTA, CDR2 FQGTGA. CDR3 protein: CASSLSPAGVVRNEQFF. The CDR3 bases are TGTGCCAGCAGCTTATCGCCTGCGGGAGTAGTGCGCAATGAGCAGTTCTTC.

The V and J genes are TRBV29-1 and TRBJ1-1; D is undetermined. This CDR3 has 13 residues. Germline assignment: CDR1 SQVTM and CDR2 ANQGSEA. V shed 4 bases and J shed 0 bases, with 9 bases lying between them. The CDR3 here is CSVVGRLNTEAFF. For the CDR3, the DNA is TGCAGCGTTGTGGGCAGACTGAACACTGAAGCTTTCTTT.

The chain couples TRBV7-9 to TRBJ2-7, with 9 bases identical to TRBD2. V shed 5 bases, J shed 0 bases, and the junction held 5 bases outside the gene matches. CDR3 length: 15 residues. Germline V gives CDR1 SEHNR, CDR2 FQNEAQ (reference sequence). The CDR3 reads CASSHGLANSYEQYF. Here the CDR3 DNA reads TGTGCCAGCAGCCATGGACTAGCGAACTCCTACGAGCAGTACTTC.

The chain has TRBV5-1 and TRBJ2-1; 11 bases align to TRBD2. J was trimmed by 8 bases and V by 0 bases; bases with no gene match: 7. The CDR3 has 16 amino acids. Germline V lookup: CDR1 SGHRS, CDR2 YFSETQ. The CDR3 protein is CASSLAVAGGPHEQFF. The CDR3 DNA reads as TGCGCCAGCAGCTTGGCCGTAGCGGGAGGGCCTCATGAGCAGTTCTTC.

Of note for this clonotype: This may stem from a read error, because a much larger clone lies one nucleotide away. J is TRBJ1-1 and V is TRBV6-1; D is unclear. Germline V gene lookup returns CDR1 MNHNS and CDR2 SASEGT. This CDR3 spans 13 amino acids. CDR3 region: CATGKTVNTKAFF. The CDR3 DNA sequence: TGTGCCACTGGAAAAACAGTGAACACTAAAGCTTTCTTT.

This clonotype showed up many times. This chain joins TRBV5-6 and TRBJ1-2; D is perhaps TRBD1 (5 bases). Germline lookup yields CDR1 SGHDT and CDR2 YYEEEE. The V end was cut by 4 bases, the J end by 11 bases, with 18 bases between. This CDR3 is 13 amino acids long. The CDR3 sequence: CASSGPGPGRYTF. The CDR3 DNA reads as TGTGCCAGCAGCGGGCCGGGGCCCGGTCGATACACCTTC.

The table lists this clonotype with many counts. The gene calls are TRBV12-5 and TRBJ2-1; possibly TRBD2 for D (6 bases). This CDR3 comprises 13 residues. Trimming took off 8 bases at V and 4 bases at J, with 12 bases between the two ends. The germline V gene encodes CDR1 LGHNT and CDR2 FRNRAP. CDR3 amino acids: CASSGSGYNEQFF. Written as DNA, the CDR3 is TGTGCTAGTAGTGGGAGCGGGTACAATGAGCAGTTCTTC.

At least ten counts were recorded for this clonotype. The genes are TRBV27 and TRBJ1-5; D ambiguous. This CDR3 is 15 amino acids long. Germline V CDR1 and CDR2: MNHEY, SMNVEV (reference sequence). Trimming stripped 5 bases from V and 4 bases from J, with 15 bases between. The CDR3 reads CASSPRPGWNQPQHF. The CDR3 DNA follows: TGTGCCAGCAGTCCACGTCCGGGTTGGAATCAGCCCCAGCATTTT.

This sequence joins TRBV10-3 and TRBJ2-7; TRBD2 aligns across 8 bases. The ends lost 6 bases at V and 2 bases at J; junction bases unmatched: 9. The CDR3 is 15 residues long. Germline V lookup: CDR1 ENHRY, CDR2 SYGVKD. Written as DNA, the CDR3 is TGTGCCATCAGCGGGGGGGGGCTAGCGGCCTACGAGCAGTACTTC. Its translation: CAISGGGLAAYEQYF.

The table lists this clonotype with many counts. The chain links TRBV12-3 or TRBV12-4 to TRBJ2-3, with D hard to call. Trimming took off 6 bases at V and 2 bases at J, with 15 bases between the two ends. This CDR3 is built from 15 residues. The chain's CDR3 is CASSPSSENTDTQYF. CDR3 bases: TGTGCCAGCAGCCCCTCCAGCGAAAACACAGATACGCAGTATTTT.

In its sample, this clonotype was seen many times. The chain has TRBV5-6 and TRBJ2-5; D is unresolved. Between the trimmed V and J ends, which lost 0 bases and 5 bases, there was a span of 8 bases. The CDR3 has 13 residues. Germline V gene data show CDR1 as SGHDT and CDR2 as YYEEEE. The CDR3 DNA reads as TGTGCCAGCAGCTTGGAGTCGGATGAGACCCAGTACTTC. Protein product: CASSLESDETQYF.

This clonotype was counted at least ten times. The CDR3 DNA reads as TGTGCCAGCAGCCCAGACCGGGCCGGGGGTTACAATGAGCAGTTCTTC. Its protein product is CASSPDRAGGYNEQFF. This rearrangement joins TRBV11-2 to TRBJ2-1; perhaps TRBD2 as D (6 bases). The ends were cut back, 5 bases at V and 4 bases at J, with 18 bases in the middle. CDR3 length: 16 residues. Germline CDR1 reads SGHAT; CDR2 reads FQNNGV.

With respect to this clonotype: A single base separates this from a much larger clone, so it may be a read error. The gene calls are TRBV20-1 and TRBJ2-7; D unresolved. The germline CDR1 and CDR2 sequences are DFQATT and SNEGSKA (reference sequence). CDR3 length: 12 residues. Trimming took off 0 bases at V and 7 bases at J, with 10 bases between the two ends. The CDR3 DNA follows: TGCAGTGCTAGAGATAGCAGCAATGAGCAGTACTTC. Amino acids: CSARDSSNEQYF.

In DNA form, the CDR3 reads TGCAGCGTTAGATCGAGGGCGGAGAACACTGAAGCTTTCTTT. Translated, it gives CSVRSRAENTEAFF. The J gene is TRBJ1-1, the V gene TRBV29-1; no clear D. The CDR3 has 14 amino acids. Trimming removed 5 bases from V and 1 base from J, with 14 bases in between. The V gene's germline CDR1 is SQVTM and CDR2 ANQGSEA.

J is TRBJ2-3 and V is TRBV14; D is undetermined. Between the trimmed V and J ends, which lost 1 base and 0 bases, there was a span of 5 bases. The germline gives CDR1 SGHDN, CDR2 FVKESK. This CDR3 has 14 amino acids. The CDR3 sequence is CASSQGVSTDTQYF. CDR3 bases: TGTGCCAGCAGCCAAGGCGTAAGCACAGATACGCAGTATTTT. The full variable domain, its missing parts supplied by reference TRBV14 and TRBJ2-3, is EAGVTQFPSHSVIEKGQTVTLRCDPISGHDNLYWYRRVMGKEIKFLLHFVKESKQDESGMPNNRFLAERTGGTYSTLKVQPAELEDSGVYFCASSQGVSTDTQYFGPGTRLTVL.

This clonotype was counted ten times or more. The chain employs TRBV3-1 and TRBJ2-7, with 7 bases fitting TRBD1. V dropped 4 bases and J dropped 5; count of bases not matched to a gene: 5. This CDR3 spans 13 amino acids. Germline CDR1 LGHDT, CDR2 YNNKEL (reference sequence). The CDR3 sequence: CASSLTGWHEQYF. CDR3 nucleotides: TGTGCCAGCAGCCTGACAGGGTGGCACGAGCAGTACTTC.